The 9 T cell receptor beta chains presented below share a single source sample, sequenced in a study of shared clonotypes between healthy human individuals. Method: immunoSEQ multiplex PCR; TCRdb's copy keeps in-frame clones and lacks some. The top ten clones hold roughly 0.36% of a sample with more than 1.2 million clones, approximately 98.5% of them seen once. The sample was naive CD4+ T cells sorted from blood. Subset reported: CD45RA+ positively selected. The receptors here all came from a man younger than 40 in good health.

The table lists this clone with a count of one. The chain couples TRBV5-1 to TRBJ2-7; D is possibly TRBD2 (6 bases). Germline-derived CDR1 and CDR2 are SGHRS and YFSETQ. Between the trimmed V and J ends, which lost 3 bases and 0 bases, there was a span of 19 bases. The CDR3 length is 17 residues. In nucleotides, the CDR3 is TGCGCCAGCAGCTCAACGGCCGGGACTCTCACCTCCTACGAGCAGTACTTC. Translation gives CASSSTAGTLTSYEQYF.

This CDR3 is CASSVFDGQGYGNTIYF. CDR3 nucleotides: TGTGCCAGCAGCGTATTTGATGGACAGGGGTACGGAAACACCATATATTTT. This chain uses TRBV9 with TRBJ1-3; 9 nucleotides agree with TRBD1. V was pared by 1 base and J by 4 bases, with 9 bases of the junction left unmatched. Germline CDR1 reads SGDLS; CDR2 reads YYNGEE. CDR3 length: 17 amino acids.

CDR3 in amino acids: CASSLSGLLSDTQYF. Here the CDR3 DNA reads TGTGCCAGCAGCTTATCAGGACTACTATCGGATACGCAGTATTTT. The chain is built from TRBV7-2 and TRBJ2-3; D may be TRBD2 (6 bases). Deletions cut 2 bases from V and 6 bases from J, with 15 bases between. Germline CDR1 SGHTA, CDR2 FQGNSA. There are 15 residues in the CDR3.

This chain connects TRBV6-5 to TRBJ1-3; no clear D gene. This CDR3 has 13 amino acids. Germline V CDR1 and CDR2: MNHEY, SVGAGI. Trimming removed 6 bases at V and 0 bases at J, with 6 bases between. CDR3 DNA: TGTGCCAGCAGCCAAAGCTCTGGAAACACCATATATTTT. This translates into CASSQSSGNTIYF.

V is TRBV6-1 and J is TRBJ2-3; D is unresolved. CDR3 size: 16 residues. Germline values: CDR1 MNHNS, CDR2 SASEGT. The V and J ends lost 2 bases and 1 base respectively, with 13 bases between them. CDR3 amino acids: CASSETVEAGTDTQYF. The CDR3 region has the DNA TGTGCCAGCAGTGAAACGGTCGAGGCCGGCACAGATACGCAGTATTTT.

This chain joins TRBV29-1 and TRBJ1-4, with 8 bases fitting TRBD1. Germline V gene data show CDR1 as SQVTM and CDR2 as ANQGSEA. Trimming cost V 6 bases and J 0 bases; bases outside gene matches: 9. CDR3 length equals 16 residues. CDR3 nucleotide sequence: TGCAGCGTAAGACAGGGGAACCGCGCAACTAATGAAAAACTGTTTTTT. Protein: CSVRQGNRATNEKLFF.

The CDR3 coding sequence is TGCGCCAGCAGCCAATCGACCAGGGGAAACTATGGCTACACCTTC. Translating it yields CASSQSTRGNYGYTF. V and J are TRBV4-3 and TRBJ1-2; D perhaps matches TRBD1 (6 bases). The CDR3 totals 15 residues. The germline V and J ends were trimmed by 2 bases and 2 bases, with 12 bases remaining between them. Germline CDR1 reads LGHNA; CDR2 reads YSLEER.

The rearrangement joins TRBV6-1 to TRBJ2-5; D is ambiguous. V was pared by 4 bases and J by 3 bases, with 6 bases between. This CDR3 region has 12 residues. Germline V gene sequence: CDR1 MNHNS, CDR2 SASEGT. The CDR3 loop is CASSVTKETQYF. The CDR3, as DNA: TGTGCCAGCAGTGTCACAAAAGAGACCCAGTACTTC.

V gene TRBV10-1 combines with J gene TRBJ2-7; possibly TRBD1 for D (5 bases). The germline V and J ends were trimmed by 4 bases and 0 bases, with 7 bases remaining between them. This CDR3 has 13 amino acids. Germline CDR1 reads WNHNN; CDR2 reads SYGVQD (reference sequence). The CDR3 sequence: CASSGGFSYEQYF. CDR3 DNA: TGCGCCAGCAGTGGGGGCTTCTCCTACGAGCAGTACTTC.